This T cell receptor (beta chain) was captured in a study of CD8 T cells in Susac syndrome. CDR1 and CDR2 from the germline V gene are SGHTA and FQGNSA. The CDR3 runs 16 residues. The ends lost 4 bases at V and 5 bases at J; junction bases unmatched: 9. Healthy donors constituted the control group, matched for age and sex. CD8+ and CD4+ T cells were negatively isolated; TEMRA cells were FACS-enriched. Reverse transcription of roughly 0.45 to 1 ug RNA used random hexamers. A multiplex approach, immunoSEQ multiplex PCR, amplified TCR beta CDR3 across 54 Vbeta and 13 Jbeta. Via MiXCR, TCRdb re-called the immunoSEQ multiplex PCR reads, giving one row per CDR3 protein. The sample shows about 130,000 distinct CDR3 sequences, over 85% of them seen only once.

Sequences were obtained from CD4+ T cells from PBMCs. This TCR was sampled from a human donor in good health. This chain connects TRBV7-2 to TRBJ1-1; 11 bases align to TRBD1. This CDR3 reads CASSWYEGTGGTEAFF. CDR3 sequence (DNA): TGTGCCAGCAGCTGGTATGAGGGGACAGGGGGTACTGAAGCTTTCTTT. The entire variable domain, with the rest obtained from reference TRBV7-2 and TRBJ1-1, is as follows: GAGVSQSPSNKVTEKGKDVELRCDPISGHTALYWYRQSLGQGLEFLIYFQGNSAPDKSGLPSDRFSAERTGGSVSTLTIQRTQQEDSAVYLCASSWYEGTGGTEAFFGQGTRLTVV.